These 9 T cell receptor beta chains came from one sample sequenced in a study of post-analysis software for immune sequencing data. Study-wide results and caveats: Five TRBV segments, TRBV5-6, TRBV5-1 and TRBV20-1 among them, were found more frequent in patients than controls.

For these TCRs, the target antigens are not known. Built from TCR beta cDNA, the libraries had unique molecular identifiers in them. TCRdb recomputed calls from the PCR reads with MiXCR, one row per CDR3 protein. The table lists almost 700,000 distinct CDR3 sequences, more than 50% of them singletons. Specimen: blood. Receptors originate from a girl under 10 years old with multiple sclerosis.

The chain has TRBV13 and TRBJ2-5; tentatively, D is TRBD1 (5 bases). Trimming stripped 4 bases from V and 5 bases from J, with 23 bases between. Germline V gene lookup returns CDR1 PRHDT and CDR2 FYEKMQ (reference sequence). CDR3 length: 17 residues. CDR3 loop: CASSSHHPSREGETQYF. CDR3 DNA sequence: TGTGCCAGCAGCTCTCACCACCCGAGCAGGGAAGGGGAGACCCAGTACTTC.

In DNA form, the CDR3 reads TGTGCCAGCAGTTCGGGAAACCACTATGGCTACACCTTC. This translates into CASSSGNHYGYTF. V gene TRBV6-5 combines with J gene TRBJ1-2; no clear D. Germline loops: CDR1 MNHEY, CDR2 SVGAGI. This CDR3 contains 13 residues. The V gene lost 4 bases and the J gene lost 3 bases, with 9 bases spanning the gap.

The chain carries TRBV12-5 and TRBJ2-1; a possible D gene is TRBD2 (6 bases). Germline CDR1 reads LGHNT; CDR2 reads FRNRAP. The CDR3 extends over 15 amino acids. V was cut by 3 bases and J by 8 bases, with 17 bases left in between. The CDR3, as DNA: TGTGCTAGTGGTTTTGGAGGGGTCGCATTAGATGAGCAGTTCTTC. It encodes CASGFGGVALDEQFF.

The gene calls are TRBV20-1 and TRBJ2-2; D unclear. The CDR3 is made up of 13 amino acids. The germline gives CDR1 DFQATT, CDR2 SNEGSKA (reference sequence). Trimming cost V 3 bases and J 3 bases, with 8 bases left between them. CDR3 bases: TGCAGTGCTAGTGGTACTTACACCGGGGAGCTGTTTTTT. As protein: CSASGTYTGELFF.

This clonotype was seen only a few times. The chain has TRBV29-1 and TRBJ2-5, with TRBD1 matching 8 bases. After removal of 2 bases from V and 4 bases from J, the junction contained 6 bases not matched to a gene. The germline gives CDR1 SQVTM, CDR2 ANQGSEA. The CDR3 has 14 amino acids. The DNA of the CDR3 is TGCAGCGTTGAATTGGCAGGGGGCGCAGAGACCCAGTACTTC. It encodes CSVELAGGAETQYF.

This chain uses TRBV3-1 with TRBJ1-6; maybe TRBD1 (5 bases). CDR1 is LGHDT and CDR2 is YNNKEL in the germline V gene (reference sequence). With 2 bases removed from V and 6 bases from J, the gap between germline ends came to 8 bases. This CDR3 contains 14 residues. For the CDR3, the DNA is TGTGCCAGCAGCCAACAGGGTTTTAATTCACCCCTCCACTTT. Residues: CASSQQGFNSPLHF.

This clonotype was seen only a few times. This chain connects TRBV11-2 to TRBJ2-1; D perhaps matches TRBD1 (6 bases). Germline V lookup: CDR1 SGHAT, CDR2 FQNNGV. The CDR3 is 13 amino acids. V shed 4 bases and J shed 12 bases, with 16 bases lying between them. The CDR3 DNA reads as TGTGCCAGCAGCTCCGGAACAGGGCTCGGGCAGTTCTTC. Its translation is CASSSGTGLGQFF.

J is TRBJ2-1 and V is TRBV6-4; 10 nucleotides align to TRBD2. CDR1 is MRHNA and CDR2 is SNTAGT in the germline V gene. J gave up 2 bases and V 3 bases, and 7 bases lay outside the gene matches. The CDR3 has 17 amino acids. CDR3 nucleotide sequence: TGTGCCAGCAGTGAGACTTCTAGCGGGAGTCCCTACAATGAGCAGTTCTTC. Translation: CASSETSSGSPYNEQFF.

J is TRBJ2-3 and V is TRBV6-1; no clear D gene. The CDR3 covers 12 residues. The V end lost 5 bases, the J end lost 6 bases, and 9 bases lay between the germline ends. The germline CDR1 and CDR2 sequences are MNHNS and SASEGT. DNA for the CDR3: TGTGCCAGCAGTAAGACGGCGGATACGCAGTATTTT. Amino acid sequence: CASSKTADTQYF.